This TCR beta chain is drawn from a study of siplizumab effects on memory and regulatory T cells. Study outcomes and limitations: Naive T cells appeared more diverse than memory cells and seemed to be major alloresponse contributors. Researchers did not confirm the suppressive function of proliferating Tregs from siplizumab cultures.

This clone was recorded once. The target antigen is unknown. TCRdb keeps only in-frame clones here, not all; method: immunoSEQ multiplex PCR. The data hold approximately 94,000 clones, with around 92% observed a single time. This TCR derives from a human donor in good health. Specimen: CD4+ T cells sorted from blood.

The CDR3 sequence is CASSSTGGNTEAFF. CDR3 sequence (DNA): TGTGCCAGTAGTAGCACAGGGGGGAACACTGAAGCTTTCTTT. The rearrangement joins TRBV19 to TRBJ1-1; 8 nucleotides match TRBD1. J lost 1 base, V lost 4 bases, and 2 bases had no gene match. The CDR3 contains 14 residues. Germline V CDR1 and CDR2: LNHDA, SQIVND (reference sequence).